The rows below give T cell receptor beta chains drawn from one sample of a study of CD8 T cells in ankylosing spondylitis. Each CDR3 protein gets one entry after TCRdb re-called the 5' RACE reads with MiXCR. Of 150,000 or so distinct CDR3 sequences listed, around 32% are singletons. The sample was synovial fluid, either unsorted or a sorted T cell fraction (not recorded which). The receptors derive from a male donor with ankylosing spondylitis. CDR3s include the opening cysteine and the closing phenylalanine or tryptophan. D genes are given only for firm matches. Expanded clones get a size class; other rows say once, few or many, or leave the size out.

size	D	V	J	CDR3	DNA
NA	NA	TRBV30	TRBJ2-7	CAWSATRDSVAF	TGTGCCTGGAGTGCAACCCGGGACTCCGTAGCGTTC
many	NA	TRBV25-1	TRBJ1-6	CASSEARVNSPLHF	TGTGCCAGCAGTGAGGCCCGAGTCAATTCACCCCTCCACTTT
once	NA	TRBV2	TRBJ1-3	CASRLFGNTIYF	TGTGCCAGCAGATTATTTGGAAACACCATATATTTT
NA	NA	TRBV5-1	TRBJ2-6	CASSLVGSTGANVLTF	TGCGCCAGCAGCTTGGTAGGGAGCACTGGGGCCAACGTCCTGACTTTC
NA	NA	TRBV3-1	TRBJ2-2	CASSKPGPRTGELFF	TGTGCCAGCAGCAAACCGGGACCACGCACCGGGGAGCTGTTTTTT
NA	TRBD2	TRBV18	TRBJ2-7	CASSPSSGRAYEQYF	TGTGCCAGCTCACCATCGAGCGGGAGGGCCTACGAGCAGTACTTC
NA	TRBD2	TRBV24-1	TRBJ2-1	CATSDEGLAGVNEQFF	TGTGCCACCAGTGATGAGGGGCTAGCGGGAGTTAATGAGCAGTTCTTC
many	TRBD1	TRBV5-1	TRBJ1-1	CASSPNPGTGYTEAFF	TGCGCCAGCAGTCCAAACCCCGGGACAGGGTATACTGAAGCTTTCTTT
NA	NA	TRBV7-8	TRBJ2-2	CASSPLYTGELFF	TGTGCCAGCAGCCCTCTGTACACCGGGGAGCTGTTTTTT
NA	TRBD1	TRBV6-1	TRBJ2-7	CASSDDRGSYKQYF	TGTGCCAGCAGTGATGACAGGGGGAGCTATAAGCAGTACTTC
NA	TRBD2	TRBV7-2	TRBJ2-7	CASSLGISGASYEQYF	TGTGCCAGCAGCTTAGGGATTAGCGGGGCTTCCTACGAGCAGTACTTC
few	NA	TRBV4-3	TRBJ2-7	CASSQDSGFTSYEQYF	TGCGCCAGCAGCCAAGATTCCGGATTTACCTCCTACGAGCAGTACTTC
many	NA	TRBV3-1	TRBJ2-2	CASSPQGRELFF	TGTGCCAGCAGCCCACAGGGTCGGGAGCTGTTTTTT
few	NA	TRBV20-1	TRBJ2-5	CSASAAQKQETQYF	TGCAGTGCTAGCGCTGCCCAGAAACAAGAGACCCAGTACTTC
many	NA	TRBV7-9	TRBJ2-2	CASSLQGTGELFF	TGTGCCAGCAGCCTACAGGGCACCGGGGAGCTGTTTTTT
few	TRBD1	TRBV5-1	TRBJ2-2	CASSYGQVITNTGELFF	TGCGCCAGCAGCTACGGACAGGTCATAACGAACACCGGGGAGCTGTTTTTT
many	NA	TRBV7-2	TRBJ2-5	CASSTQGGPGETQYF	TGTGCCAGCAGCACCCAGGGCGGCCCTGGGGAGACCCAGTACTTC
NA	TRBD2	TRBV4-3	TRBJ2-3	CASSPHSQLAGGTQYF	TGCGCCAGCAGCCCCCATTCCCAACTAGCGGGAGGTACGCAGTATTTT
NA	NA	TRBV11-2	TRBJ2-7	CASSLASGIPYEQYF	TGTGCCAGCAGCTTAGCCTCCGGGATTCCCTACGAGCAGTACTTC
NA	TRBD1	TRBV18	TRBJ2-2	CASSPPGQGDTGELFF	TGTGCCAGCTCACCACCCGGACAGGGCGACACCGGGGAGCTGTTTTTT
few	NA	TRBV6-1	TRBJ2-2	CASSPWGDTGTGELFF	TGTGCCAGCAGTCCCTGGGGGGACACTGGCACCGGGGAGCTGTTTTTT
few	NA	TRBV20-1	TRBJ2-1	CSASGIVNEQFF	TGCAGTGCTAGTGGAATAGTCAATGAGCAGTTCTTC
NA	NA	TRBV20-1	TRBJ1-3	CSARAPSGNTIYF	TGCAGTGCTAGGGCCCCCTCTGGAAACACCATATATTTT
NA	TRBD2	TRBV11-2	TRBJ2-2	CASSSLPGLAGGLTGELFF	TGTGCCAGCAGCTCCCTACCGGGACTAGCGGGGGGGCTGACCGGGGAGCTGTTTTTT
NA	NA	TRBV6-5	TRBJ1-2	CASSFEDGTYGYTF	TGTGCCAGCAGTTTTGAGGACGGAACCTATGGCTACACCTTC
many	TRBD1	TRBV20-1	TRBJ2-7	CSAYNRDRATYEQYF	TGCAGTGCTTATAACCGGGACAGGGCGACCTACGAGCAGTACTTC
NA	TRBD2	TRBV20-1	TRBJ2-5	CSAKRGTGTSGETQYF	TGCAGTGCTAAAAGGGGGACCGGGACTAGCGGAGAGACCCAGTACTTC
NA	TRBD1	TRBV18	TRBJ2-6	CASSPLGTVGANVLTF	TGTGCCAGCTCACCACTTGGGACAGTTGGGGCCAACGTCCTGACTTTC
NA	NA	TRBV30	TRBJ1-2	CAWSVSANYGYTF	TGTGCCTGGAGTGTCTCAGCTAACTATGGCTACACCTTC
few	NA	TRBV20-1	TRBJ2-5	CSAREHHQETQYF	TGCAGTGCTAGGGAGCACCACCAAGAGACCCAGTACTTC
many	NA	TRBV15	TRBJ1-3	CATSGQISGNTIYF	TGTGCCACCAGCGGACAGATCTCTGGAAACACCATATATTTT
few	NA	TRBV20-1	TRBJ1-5	CSASGEGAEPQHF	TGCAGTGCTAGTGGAGAGGGCGCGGAGCCCCAGCATTTT
NA	NA	TRBV2	TRBJ2-7	CASSEVPGYEQYF	TGTGCCAGCAGTGAAGTCCCCGGCTACGAGCAGTACTTC
many	NA	TRBV13	TRBJ1-1	CASSLEGTVNTEAFF	TGTGCCAGCAGCTTAGAGGGGACGGTGAACACTGAAGCTTTCTTT
few	NA	TRBV18	TRBJ1-1	CASSPRGSGTEAFF	TGTGCCAGCTCACCACGGGGGTCGGGAACTGAAGCTTTCTTT
NA	NA	TRBV7-7	TRBJ2-5	CASSATKVRETQYF	TGTGCCAGCAGCGCGACCAAGGTGCGGGAGACCCAGTACTTC
NA	NA	TRBV28	TRBJ2-2	CACAAANTGELFF	TGTGCCTGCGCAGCCGCGAACACCGGGGAGCTGTTTTTT
NA	TRBD2	TRBV14	TRBJ2-1	CASSRSLAGHSYNEQFF	TGTGCCAGCAGCCGCTCACTAGCGGGGCACTCCTACAATGAGCAGTTCTTC
few	NA	TRBV18	TRBJ2-3	CASSHRDDWSTDTQYF	TGTGCCAGCTCACACCGGGACGACTGGAGCACAGATACGCAGTATTTT
few	NA	TRBV24-1	TRBJ2-1	CATLQGEANEQFF	TGTGCCACTCTGCAGGGAGAAGCCAATGAGCAGTTCTTC
NA	TRBD2	TRBV4-2	TRBJ2-2	CASSQLLSGGDTGELFF	TGTGCCAGCAGCCAGCTACTTAGCGGGGGGGACACCGGGGAGCTGTTTTTT
NA	NA	TRBV20-1	TRBJ2-7	CSARDVLGTDYEQYF	TGCAGTGCTAGAGATGTGTTGGGGACGGACTACGAGCAGTACTTC
NA	NA	TRBV20-1	TRBJ2-3	CSAEASGTDTQYF	TGCAGTGCTGAGGCTTCCGGCACAGATACGCAGTATTTT
many	NA	TRBV4-1	TRBJ2-1	CASSQAGTRDNEQFF	TGCGCCAGCAGCCAAGCAGGTACTCGCGACAATGAGCAGTTCTTC
NA	NA	TRBV7-8	TRBJ2-7	CASSPIRYEQYF	TGTGCCAGCAGCCCCATACGCTACGAGCAGTACTTC
NA	NA	TRBV3-1	TRBJ1-2	CASSRRGVPGYTF	TGTGCCAGCAGCCGACGGGGAGTCCCCGGCTACACCTTC
NA	NA	TRBV4-1	TRBJ2-3	CASSRGEAPDTQYF	TGCGCCAGCAGCCGCGGGGAGGCCCCAGATACGCAGTATTTT
NA	TRBD1	TRBV12-3/TRBV12-4	TRBJ1-5	CASSSDRGDQPQHF	TGTGCCAGCAGCTCTGACAGGGGGGATCAGCCCCAGCATTTT
NA	NA	TRBV20-1	TRBJ2-3	CSARGPANTPAGTDTQYF	TGCAGTGCTAGGGGGCCAGCGAATACCCCGGCGGGCACAGATACGCAGTATTTT